Sequencing of this T cell receptor (beta chain) was carried out in a study of cytomegalovirus exposure and HLA in healthy donors. Study information: Genotyping showed around 80% of roughly 400 donors falling in the Caucasian-associated ancestry cluster.

From germline, CDR1 is SGHDT and CDR2 YYEEEE. Trimming stripped 0 bases from V and 2 bases from J, with 9 bases between. There are 14 residues in the CDR3. A single count supports this clone. This PCR relied on a set of 60 Vbeta primers and 13 Jbeta primers. Profiling relied on immunoSEQ multiplex PCR, and the TCRdb table lists in-frame clones only, not all of them. Of about 120,000 clones in the sample, 77% were seen once. V gene TRBV5-6 combines with J gene TRBJ2-7; D is possibly TRBD2 (5 bases). The source of this sequence is a human donor in good health. Sequencing was carried out using PBMCs. The CDR3 region is CASSLAGRAYEQYF. The CDR3 bases are TGTGCCAGCAGCTTGGCCGGGCGGGCCTACGAGCAGTACTTC.